This entry lists 26 T cell receptor beta chains sequenced from one sample in a study of T cells in Graves' hyperthyroidism and ophthalmopathy. TCR beta CDR3 regions were amplified from RNA. HTBI primers were the set used in a first-round RT-PCR of the TCR CDR3. MiXCR, applied by TCRdb to the multiplex PCR reads, yields one record per CDR3 protein. The table lists around 370,000 distinct CDR3 sequences, roughly 18% of them singletons, with less than 45% in the top ten. The sample taken for sequencing was blood. These receptors all stem from a man younger than 35 with Graves' ophthalmopathy.

This clonotype was counted ten times or more. This rearrangement joins TRBV28 to TRBJ2-1; no clear D gene. The ends were cut back, 3 bases at V and 8 bases at J, with 20 bases in the middle. The germline V gene has CDR1 MDHEN and CDR2 SYDVKM. CDR3 length: 16 amino acids. The CDR3 region is CASSFQPRVEVHEQFF. The CDR3 region has the DNA TGTGCCAGCAGTTTCCAGCCAAGGGTTGAGGTCCATGAGCAGTTCTTC.

In its sample, this clonotype was seen many times. The rearrangement uses TRBV2 and TRBJ1-6, with D possibly matching TRBD1 (6 bases). CDR1 and CDR2 from the germline V gene are SNHLY and FYNNEI. The CDR3 totals 15 residues. V was clipped by 6 bases and J by 7 bases, with 16 bases between them. In DNA, the CDR3 is TGTGCCAGCAGAGCCACAGGGACCGGAAATTCACCCCTCCACTTT. Translating gives CASRATGTGNSPLHF.

This clonotype came up many times. The V gene is TRBV5-6, the J gene TRBJ2-7; 8 nucleotides align to TRBD1. This CDR3 region has 14 residues. Germline CDR1 reads SGHDT; CDR2 reads YYEEEE. The trim removed 4 bases at V and 3 bases at J, leaving 6 bases unmatched. The CDR3 sequence is CASSQGQGDYEQYF. DNA of the CDR3: TGTGCCAGCAGCCAAGGACAGGGAGACTACGAGCAGTACTTC.

This clonotype has ten or more counts. The J gene is TRBJ1-4, the V gene TRBV6-5, with D hard to call. The CDR3 runs 16 residues. The germline CDR1 and CDR2 sequences are MNHEY and SVGAGI. Trimming cost V 2 bases and J 5 bases, with 15 bases left between them. CDR3 sequence: CASSYEGNRPNEKLFF. The CDR3 DNA follows: TGTGCCAGCAGTTACGAGGGTAACAGACCAAATGAAAAACTGTTTTTT.

In the case of this clonotype: This may stem from a read error, because a much larger clone lies one nucleotide away. This chain joins TRBV19 and TRBJ1-1; no definite D call. This CDR3 is 14 amino acids long. Germline V gene lookup returns CDR1 LNHDA and CDR2 SQIVND (reference sequence). The CDR3 DNA sequence: TGTGCCAGTAGTATGGGTGGCCTGAACACTAAAGCTTTCTTT. Amino acid sequence: CASSMGGLNTKAFF. Full variable domain (missing parts from reference TRBV19 and TRBJ1-1): DGGITQSPKYLFRKEGQNVTLSCEQNLNHDAMYWYRQDPGQGLRLIYYSQIVNDFQKGDIAEGYSVSREKKESFPLTVTSAQKNPTAFYLCASSMGGLNTKAFFGQGTRLTVV.

This clonotype was seen a handful of times. The chain has TRBV10-2 and TRBJ1-5; D not certain. The CDR3 consists of 13 residues. Trimming removed 3 bases at V and 5 bases at J, with 8 bases between. The V gene's germline CDR1 is WSHSY and CDR2 SAAADI. CDR3 residues: CASSDMGDQPQHF. The CDR3 DNA follows: TGCGCCAGCAGTGATATGGGTGATCAGCCCCAGCATTTT.

This clonotype has at least ten counts. The rearrangement links TRBV27 to TRBJ2-3, with D tentatively TRBD1 (6 bases). CDR1 MNHEY and CDR2 SMNVEV come from the germline V gene (reference sequence). The CDR3 length is 16 residues. V was pared by 2 bases and J by 1 base, with 13 bases between. The DNA of the CDR3 is TGTGCCAGCAGTTTAACTCCCAGGGGAGGCACAGATACGCAGTATTTT. It codes for CASSLTPRGGTDTQYF.

This clonotype occurred many times. The rearrangement links TRBV12-3 or TRBV12-4 to TRBJ2-1; 8 bases agree with TRBD2. This CDR3 is built from 15 residues. The J segment lost 4 bases and the V segment lost 0 bases, leaving 2 bases of the junction unmatched. This CDR3 reads CASSLARGAYNEQFF. The CDR3 coding sequence is TGTGCCAGCAGTTTAGCGCGGGGGGCATACAATGAGCAGTTCTTC.

This clonotype was detected ten times or more. V usage is TRBV12-3 or TRBV12-4 and J usage is TRBJ1-3; D is unclear. Trimming took 6 bases from V and 0 from J, leaving 3 bases between them. The CDR3 runs to 12 residues. The CDR3 sequence: CASSYSGNTIYF. CDR3 sequence (DNA): TGTGCCAGCAGCTACTCTGGAAACACCATATATTTT.

This clonotype is a singleton in its sample. The chain links TRBV3-1 to TRBJ2-5, with TRBD2 matching 7 bases. Germline CDR1 is LGHDT and CDR2 is YNNKEL (reference sequence). This CDR3 contains 17 residues. J was trimmed by 1 base and V by 0 bases; bases with no gene match: 8. The CDR3 DNA follows: TGTGCCAGCAGCCAAGAAGGGCTAGCGGAGCCCCAAGAGACCCAGTACTTC. It is translated as CASSQEGLAEPQETQYF.

A note on this clonotype: Just one base apart from a much larger clone, this may be a read error. The chain joins TRBV5-1 to TRBJ1-1; 7 bases match TRBD1. The CDR3 sequence is 14 residues long. Germline assignment: CDR1 SGHRS and CDR2 YFSETQ. CDR3: CAGSLWDRATEAFF. CDR3 sequence (DNA): TGCGCCGGCAGCTTATGGGACAGAGCTACTGAAGCTTTCTTT.

The gene calls are TRBV29-1 and TRBJ2-7, with a tentative D call TRBD1 (6 bases). Trimming cost V 6 bases and J 6 bases, with 18 bases left between them. Per germline, CDR1 SQVTM and CDR2 ANQGSEA. The CDR3 covers 13 residues. This CDR3 reads CSVVVGGPLEQYF. DNA of the CDR3: TGCAGCGTGGTAGTTGGGGGCCCCCTCGAGCAGTACTTC.

The chain is built from TRBV7-9 and TRBJ1-2; no clear D. This CDR3 is 14 amino acids long. Looked up from germline, CDR1 is SEHNR and CDR2 is FQNEAQ (reference sequence). Trimming removed 5 bases from V and 2 bases from J, with 12 bases in between. For the CDR3, the DNA is TGTGCCAGCAGCATGCTATCAGCGAACTATGGCTACACCTTC. It codes for CASSMLSANYGYTF. Drawing the rest from reference TRBV7-9 and TRBJ1-2, the complete variable domain is DTGVSQNPRHKITKRGQNVTFRCDPISEHNRLYWYRQTLGQGPEFLTYFQNEAQLEKSRLLSDRFSAERPKGSFSTLEIQRTEQGDSAMYLCASSMLSANYGYTFGSGTRLTVV.

This clonotype was observed at least ten times. The rearrangement uses TRBV5-1 and TRBJ1-1; 8 bases are a match to TRBD1. Trimming cost V 4 bases and J 0 bases; bases outside gene matches: 5. CDR3 length: 15 amino acids. Germline values: CDR1 SGHRS, CDR2 YFSETQ. In nucleotides, the CDR3 is TGCGCCAGCAGCGGAGGGACAGGCATGAACACTGAAGCTTTCTTT. Its protein is CASSGGTGMNTEAFF.

This clonotype was detected many times. The J gene is TRBJ2-7, the V gene TRBV12-3 or TRBV12-4; 8 bases are shared with TRBD2. The CDR3 contains 16 residues. V lost 4 bases, J lost 6 bases, and 14 bases stayed unmatched. CDR3 loop: CASSSRTSRPFGEQYF. As DNA, the CDR3 is TGTGCCAGCAGTTCCCGGACTAGCCGACCCTTCGGCGAGCAGTACTTC.

This clonotype was seen more than once but under ten times. The chain recombines TRBV7-3 with TRBJ2-5; 8 bases line up with TRBD2. The V gene end was trimmed by 5 bases and the J gene end by 4 bases; junction bases not matched to a gene: 6. The V gene's germline CDR1 is SGHTA and CDR2 FQGTGA. This CDR3 has 14 amino acids. The CDR3 sequence: CASSPGGPGETQYF. DNA for the CDR3: TGTGCCAGCAGCCCGGGGGGGCCGGGAGAGACCCAGTACTTC.

This clonotype was picked up many times. The DNA for the CDR3 is TGTGCCAGCAGTTCAGACACCTACGAGCAGTACTTC. Its translation is CASSSDTYEQYF. The V and J genes are TRBV12-3 or TRBV12-4 and TRBJ2-7, with D uncertain. The CDR3 extends over 12 amino acids. Trimming left V 4 bases short and J 2 bases short, with 6 bases between.

This rearrangement joins TRBV29-1 to TRBJ2-2, with 10 bases fitting TRBD2. Germline V gives CDR1 SQVTM, CDR2 ANQGSEA. The CDR3 has 15 residues. The ends lost 4 bases at V and 5 bases at J; junction bases unmatched: 7. The CDR3 protein is CSVGELAGPTGELFF. The CDR3 DNA reads TGCAGCGTTGGGGAACTAGCGGGGCCGACCGGGGAGCTGTTTTTT.

A few counts support this clonotype. The chain recombines TRBV12-3 or TRBV12-4 with TRBJ2-7; D gene unclear. Deletions cut 3 bases from V and 0 bases from J, with 12 bases between. The CDR3 contains 15 residues. The CDR3 loop reads CASSLWGPNSYEQYF. In nucleotides, the CDR3 is TGTGCCAGCAGTTTGTGGGGTCCGAACTCCTACGAGCAGTACTTC.

The chain links TRBV5-8 to TRBJ1-5; TRBD1 is a possible D gene (6 bases). V was clipped by 0 bases and J by 4 bases, with 8 bases between them. Germline-derived CDR1 and CDR2 are SGHTS and YDEGEE. The CDR3 consists of 14 residues. CDR3 protein: CASSLAGENQPQHF. Here the CDR3 DNA reads TGTGCCAGCAGCTTGGCAGGGGAAAATCAGCCCCAGCATTTT. The variable domain in full, with the rest retrieved from reference TRBV5-8 and TRBJ1-5, is EAGVTQSPTHLIKTRGQQATLRCSPISGHTSVYWYQQALGLGLQFLLWYDEGEERNRGNFPPRFSGRQFPNYSSELNVNALELEDSALYLCASSLAGENQPQHFGDGTRLSIL.

The chain has TRBV6-5 and TRBJ2-7; TRBD1 or TRBD2 may be the D gene (5 bases each). Trimming pared 0 bases from V and 3 bases from J, leaving 9 bases between. The CDR3 contains 14 residues. The germline gives CDR1 MNHEY, CDR2 SVGAGI. The CDR3 here is CASSYSAGSYEQYF. CDR3 nucleotide sequence: TGTGCCAGCAGTTACTCGGCAGGGAGCTACGAGCAGTACTTC.

This clonotype was recorded a few times. The chain recombines TRBV27 with TRBJ1-1; 7 nucleotides align to TRBD1. The CDR3 loop spans 16 amino acids. Trimming removed 2 bases from V and 7 bases from J; junction bases left unmatched: 13. Germline V CDR1 and CDR2: MNHEY, SMNVEV (reference sequence). CDR3 sequence: CASSLGPLGGDGEAFF. As DNA, the CDR3 is TGTGCCAGCAGTTTAGGCCCCTTAGGGGGCGATGGTGAAGCTTTCTTT.

The V and J genes are TRBV11-2 and TRBJ1-2; no firm D call. This CDR3 is 12 amino acids long. V lost 6 bases and J lost 2, with 7 bases in between. Per the germline V gene, CDR1 is SGHAT and CDR2 is FQNNGV. In nucleotides, the CDR3 is TGTGCCAGCAGTAAGGAGAACTATGGCTACACCTTC. Translating gives CASSKENYGYTF.

The rearrangement uses TRBV18 and TRBJ2-7; 13 positions match TRBD2. J was trimmed by 2 bases and V by 1 base; bases with no gene match: 5. From germline, CDR1 is KGHSH and CDR2 LQKENI. The CDR3 has 17 amino acids. The chain's CDR3 is CASSPRTSGGATYEQYF. CDR3 DNA sequence: TGTGCCAGCTCACCACGAACTAGCGGGGGGGCCACCTACGAGCAGTACTTC.

V and J are TRBV6-1 and TRBJ2-3; maybe TRBD1 (5 bases). The germline V gene encodes CDR1 MNHNS and CDR2 SASEGT. Trimming took off 5 bases at V and 9 bases at J, with 12 bases between the two ends. The CDR3 is 12 amino acids. CDR3 bases: TGTGCCAGCAGTTATAGGGGTCAAACGCAGTATTTT. Amino acids: CASSYRGQTQYF.

The CDR3 region has the DNA TGTGCCAGCAGCCAAGAAGGGGGGGGGGGAGATACGCAGTATTTT. Its protein product is CASSQEGGGGDTQYF. The gene calls are TRBV4-2 and TRBJ2-3; D might be TRBD2 (7 bases). Germline CDR1 reads LGHNA; CDR2 reads YNFKEQ. CDR3 size: 15 residues. Trimming took 0 bases from V and 5 from J, leaving 12 bases between them.